This T cell receptor (beta chain) came from a study of shared clonotypes between healthy human individuals. Study-wide results and caveats: Researchers sampled blood only, noting tissue repertoires likely differ.

Worth noting for this clone: What it binds is not known. The sample contains more than one DNA sequence encoding this CDR3.

The table came from immunoSEQ multiplex PCR; TCRdb's copy has only in-frame clones and leaves some out. The sample has 1.6 million or so clones, roughly 96% seen once; the top ten hold approximately 1.1%. This TCR was sampled from a man aged 25 to 40 in good health. The sequenced sample consisted of naive CD4+ T cells sorted from blood. This sample's subset: CD45RA+ positively selected.

In nucleotides, the CDR3 is TGTGCCAGCAGCGTAGGGCCCATTTACAATGAGCAGTTCTTC. This sequence encodes CASSVGPIYNEQFF. The rearrangement joins TRBV9 to TRBJ2-1, with unresolved D. Germline assignment: CDR1 SGDLS and CDR2 YYNGEE. This CDR3 contains 14 residues. V dropped 0 bases and J dropped 4 bases, with 8 bases sitting between them.